The subject of this entry is one T cell receptor (beta chain). What it binds is not known. V was clipped by 0 bases and J by 9 bases, with 16 bases between them. CDR1 is SGHRS, CDR2 YFSETQ, per germline. The CDR3 has 15 residues. The record originates from a study of T-cell memory formation after mild COVID-19. As for the study in general: Largely donor-specific sequence clusters came from two donors.

General study results and limits: Of the contracting clones, CD4+ ones lay mainly in CM and EM, and CD8+ ones in EMRA. Nothing showed for sure that second-wave clones peaking on day 37 were SARS-CoV-2 specific.

TCR alpha and TCR beta cDNA libraries carrying sample barcodes and UMIs were produced by 5'RACE using constant-segment primers. TCRdb re-called the 5' RACE reads through MiXCR, storing one row per CDR3 protein. The sample has about 470,000 distinct CDR3 sequences; roughly 20% are singletons. V gene TRBV5-1 combines with J gene TRBJ2-1; either TRBD1 or TRBD2 may supply D (5 bases each). Sequencing used PBMCs or a T cell subset sorted from them (not recorded which). The sequence was collected from an adult woman who had mild COVID-19 (a few samples of this study predate the infection). Cell type and time point are not known. CDR3 nucleotide sequence: TGCGCCAGCAGCTTGGTGGGACCCCCGGCGGGTGAGCAGTTCTTC. The encoded protein is CASSLVGPPAGEQFF.